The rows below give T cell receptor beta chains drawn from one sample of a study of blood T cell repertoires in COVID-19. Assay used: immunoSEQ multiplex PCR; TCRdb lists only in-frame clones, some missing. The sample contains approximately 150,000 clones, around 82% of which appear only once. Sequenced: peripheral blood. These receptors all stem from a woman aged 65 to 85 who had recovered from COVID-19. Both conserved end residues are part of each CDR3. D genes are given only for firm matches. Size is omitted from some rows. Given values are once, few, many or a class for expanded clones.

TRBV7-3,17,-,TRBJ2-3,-,CASSLTSPGVGTDTQYF,TGTGCCAGCAGCTTAACGTCTCCGGGAGTGGGTACAGATACGCAGTATTTT
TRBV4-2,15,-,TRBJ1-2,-,CASSQSPITDYGYTF,TGTGCCAGCAGCCAAAGCCCGATCACCGACTATGGCTACACCTTC
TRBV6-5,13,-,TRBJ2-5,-,CASRTTPGGTQYF,TGTGCCAGCAGGACCACCCCGGGGGGCACCCAGTACTTC
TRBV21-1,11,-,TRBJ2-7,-,CAPATGYEQYF,TGTGCCCCCGCCACAGGCTACGAGCAGTACTTC
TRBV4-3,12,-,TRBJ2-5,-,CASSPDNWVKYF,TGCGCCAGCAGCCCCGACAATTGGGTAAAGTACTTC
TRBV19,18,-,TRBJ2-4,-,CASSAEGDRELAKNIQYF,TGTGCCAGTAGTGCTGAAGGGGATAGGGAACTAGCCAAAAACATTCAGTACTTC
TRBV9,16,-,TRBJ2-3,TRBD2,CASSPRTSGTTDTQYF,TGTGCCAGCAGCCCCCGGACTAGCGGAACCACAGATACGCAGTATTTT
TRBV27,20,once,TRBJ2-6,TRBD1,CASSLFFIGTGKTLANVLTF,TGTGCCAGCAGTTTGTTTTTCATAGGGACAGGGAAAACGTTGGCCAACGTCCTGACTTTC
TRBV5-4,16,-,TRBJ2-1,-,CASSGSKRSSYNEQFF,TGTGCCAGCAGCGGATCCAAGCGGAGCTCCTACAATGAGCAGTTCTTC
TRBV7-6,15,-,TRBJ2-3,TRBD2,CASSLDGGVADTQYF,TGTGCCAGCAGCTTAGACGGGGGGGTTGCAGATACGCAGTATTTT
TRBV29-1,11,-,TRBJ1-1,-,CSDGGRREAFF,TGCAGCGACGGAGGGAGGAGGGAAGCTTTCTTT
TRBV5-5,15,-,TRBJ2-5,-,CASSPRGAAGETQYF,TGTGCCAGCAGCCCCCGGGGGGCCGCTGGGGAGACCCAGTACTTC
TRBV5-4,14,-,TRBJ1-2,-,CASSKTVNDYGYTF,TGTGCCAGCAGCAAGACAGTGAATGACTATGGCTACACCTTC
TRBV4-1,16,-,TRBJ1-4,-,CASSQDGSATNEKLFF,TGCGCCAGCAGCCAAGACGGGTCTGCAACTAATGAAAAACTGTTTTTT
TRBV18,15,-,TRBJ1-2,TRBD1,CASSPQTGDYYGYTF,TGTGCCAGCTCACCGCAGACAGGGGATTACTATGGCTACACCTTC
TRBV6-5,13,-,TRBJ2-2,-,CASLGTNTGELFF,TGTGCCAGCCTTGGGACAAACACCGGGGAGCTGTTTTTT
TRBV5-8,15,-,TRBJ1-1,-,CASSLGGGRNTEAFF,TGTGCCAGCAGCTTGGGGGGGGGCCGGAACACTGAAGCTTTCTTT
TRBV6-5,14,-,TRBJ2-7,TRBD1,CASRGTGGTHEQYF,TGTGCCAGCAGGGGGACAGGGGGGACCCACGAGCAGTACTTC
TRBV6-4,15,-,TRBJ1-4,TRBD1,CASSDLRQGDEKLFF,TGTGCCAGCAGTGACCTGAGACAGGGGGATGAAAAACTGTTTTTT
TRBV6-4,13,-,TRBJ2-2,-,CARTQGTTGELFF,TGTGCCCGCACCCAGGGGACAACCGGGGAGCTGTTTTTT
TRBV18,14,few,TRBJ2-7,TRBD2,CASSKPGLAIQQYF,TGTGCCAGCTCAAAACCGGGACTAGCGATTCAGCAGTACTTC
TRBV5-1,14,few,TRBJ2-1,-,CASSAGQTYNEQFF,TGCGCCAGTAGCGCGGGACAGACCTACAATGAGCAGTTCTTC
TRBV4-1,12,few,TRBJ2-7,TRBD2,CASRGLAGEQYF,TGCGCCAGCAGAGGACTAGCGGGCGAGCAGTACTTC
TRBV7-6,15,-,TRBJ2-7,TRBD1,CASSLEDRGWHEQYF,TGTGCCAGCAGCTTAGAGGACAGGGGTTGGCACGAGCAGTACTTC
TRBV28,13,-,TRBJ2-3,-,CAITDPIGNTQYF,TGTGCCATTACCGACCCGATCGGGAATACGCAGTATTTT
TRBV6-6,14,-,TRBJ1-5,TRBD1,CASSRGTGGQPQHF,TGTGCCAGCAGCCGAGGGACAGGGGGCCAGCCCCAGCATTTT
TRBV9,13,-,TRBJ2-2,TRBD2,CASRRGITGELFF,TGTGCCAGCAGGCGGGGGATCACCGGGGAGCTGTTTTTT
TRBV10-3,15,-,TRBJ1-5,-,CAISENPTGNQPQHF,TGTGCCATCAGTGAAAACCCGACAGGCAATCAGCCCCAGCATTTT
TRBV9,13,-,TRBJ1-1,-,CASSSHGGTEAFF,TGTGCCAGCAGCTCCCACGGGGGCACTGAAGCTTTCTTT
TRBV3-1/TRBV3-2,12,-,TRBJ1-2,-,CASSGGNYGYTF,TGTGCCAGCAGTGGCGGAAACTATGGCTACACCTTC
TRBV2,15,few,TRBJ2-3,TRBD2,CASSEWRGGTDTQYF,TGTGCCAGCAGTGAATGGCGGGGGGGCACAGATACGCAGTATTTT
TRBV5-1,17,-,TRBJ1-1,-,CASSLAELQGPDTEAFF,TGCGCCAGCAGCTTGGCCGAGCTCCAGGGGCCGGACACTGAAGCTTTCTTT
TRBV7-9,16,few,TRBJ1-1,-,CASSLGAHRLITEAFF,TGTGCCAGCAGCTTAGGTGCCCACAGGCTTATCACTGAAGCTTTCTTT
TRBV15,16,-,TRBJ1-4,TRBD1,CATSRDRGTGNEKLFF,TGTGCCACCAGCAGAGATCGTGGGACAGGGAATGAAAAACTGTTTTTT
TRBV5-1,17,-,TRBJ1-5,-,CASSHEPGGGTNQPQHF,TGCGCCAGCAGCCACGAACCCGGGGGGGGGACTAATCAGCCCCAGCATTTT
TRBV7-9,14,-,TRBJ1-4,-,CASSVRGAAEKLFF,TGTGCCAGCAGCGTCCGGGGGGCTGCTGAAAAACTGTTTTTT
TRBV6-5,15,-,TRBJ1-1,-,CASSYSRGSVPGAFF,TGTGCCAGCAGTTACTCTCGAGGGTCGGTTCCGGGAGCTTTCTTT